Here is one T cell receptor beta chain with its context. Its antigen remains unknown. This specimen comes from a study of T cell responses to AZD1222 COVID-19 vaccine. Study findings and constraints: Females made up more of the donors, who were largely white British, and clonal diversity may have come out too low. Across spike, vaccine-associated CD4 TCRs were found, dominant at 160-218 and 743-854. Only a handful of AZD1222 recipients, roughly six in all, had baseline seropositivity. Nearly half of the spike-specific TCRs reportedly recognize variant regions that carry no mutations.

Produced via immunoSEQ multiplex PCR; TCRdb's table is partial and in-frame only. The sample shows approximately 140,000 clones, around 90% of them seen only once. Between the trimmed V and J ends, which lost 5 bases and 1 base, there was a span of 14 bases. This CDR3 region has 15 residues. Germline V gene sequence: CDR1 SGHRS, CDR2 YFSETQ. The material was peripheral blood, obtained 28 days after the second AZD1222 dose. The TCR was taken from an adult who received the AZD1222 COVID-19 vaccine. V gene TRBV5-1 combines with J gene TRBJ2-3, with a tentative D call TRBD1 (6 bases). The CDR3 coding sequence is TGCGCCAGCAGGGGGGCCGGAACCCGCACAGATACGCAGTATTTT. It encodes CASRGAGTRTDTQYF.